The 20 T cell receptor beta chains presented below share a single source sample, sequenced in a study of Graves' ophthalmopathy and Graves' hyperthyroidism. The authors amplified TCR beta CDR3 regions, and they did so from RNA transcripts for repertoire sequencing. HTBI primers were employed in first-round RT-PCR, then a second-round multiplex PCR followed. TCRdb reprocessed the multiplex PCR reads via MiXCR and lists one record per CDR3 protein. The sample contains approximately 50,000 distinct CDR3 sequences, over 40% of which appear only once. The material sequenced was peripheral blood. These receptor sequences come from an adult man with Graves' ophthalmopathy.

On this clonotype: This sequence may be a read error, since a much larger clone differs from it by one base. The chain carries TRBV12-3 or TRBV12-4 and TRBJ2-2; no definite D call. Trimming left V 5 bases short and J 5 bases short, with 12 bases between. The CDR3 extends over 14 amino acids. The CDR3 spells CASSRAPRTGELFF. In DNA form, the CDR3 reads TGTGCCAGCAGTAGGGCTCCGAGAACCGGGGAGCTGTTTTTT.

This chain uses TRBV19 with TRBJ1-1; no clear D gene. Germline values: CDR1 LNHDA, CDR2 SQIVND (reference sequence). Trimming stripped 5 bases from V and 1 base from J, with 14 bases between. The CDR3 has 15 amino acids. CDR3 DNA: TGTGCCAGTAGTGAATCCGGCAGGAAGAACACTGAAGCTTTCTTT. It specifies CASSESGRKNTEAFF.

This chain links TRBV10-2 with TRBJ2-5, with D possibly matching TRBD2 (6 bases). V was trimmed by 6 bases and J by 2 bases, leaving 7 bases between them. Germline assignment: CDR1 WSHSY and CDR2 SAAADI. This CDR3 has 12 residues. The CDR3 is CASRDYQETQYF. In nucleotides, the CDR3 is TGCGCCAGCAGGGACTATCAAGAGACCCAGTACTTC.

Worth noting for this clonotype: A much bigger clone sits one base away, suggesting this may be a read error. The CDR3 DNA reads TGTGCCAACAGCCGCCCGGGACAGAGGGTTGAAGCTTTCTTT. This sequence encodes CANSRPGQRVEAFF. This chain uses TRBV3-1 with TRBJ1-1; 7 bases match TRBD1. CDR1 LGHDT and CDR2 YNNKEL come from the germline V gene (reference sequence). This CDR3 has 14 amino acids.

This clonotype was recorded at least ten times. The V and J genes are TRBV6-2 or TRBV6-3 and TRBJ2-5; TRBD2 might be the D (6 bases). This CDR3 is 15 amino acids long. The V end was cut by 6 bases, the J end by 2 bases, with 16 bases between. Germline V gene lookup returns CDR1 MNHEY and CDR2 SVGEGT. The chain's CDR3 is CASRETRLPQETQYF. DNA for the CDR3: TGTGCCAGCAGGGAGACTAGACTCCCTCAAGAGACCCAGTACTTC.

Concerning this clonotype itself: The DNA is left out, because the CDR3 cannot be placed on it with certainty; the CDR3 is given as TCRdb lists it. CDR3 loop: CASSLAAGTEAFFGPYEQYF. The J gene is TRBJ2-7, the V gene TRBV7-9. The length of the CDR3 is 20 amino acids, counting both ends. Germline V gene lookup returns CDR1 SEHNR and CDR2 FQNEAQ (reference sequence).

This clonotype was recorded many times. V gene TRBV7-8 combines with J gene TRBJ1-4; the D gene is possibly TRBD1 (6 bases). CDR1 and CDR2 from the germline V gene are SGHVS and FQNEAQ. V was trimmed by 2 bases and J by 4 bases, leaving 14 bases between them. This CDR3 is 16 amino acids long. CDR3 in DNA: TGTGCCAGCAGCTTATCGGGGGGCGCTTTTAATGAAAAACTGTTTTTT. Amino acid sequence: CASSLSGGAFNEKLFF.

This clonotype was observed a single time. This rearrangement joins TRBV20-1 to TRBJ1-4; D may be TRBD1 (6 bases). V lost 5 bases and J 7 bases, leaving 14 bases between the germline ends. The CDR3 runs to 13 residues. The V gene's germline CDR1 is DFQATT and CDR2 SNEGSKA (reference sequence). CDR3 bases: TGCAGTGCTCGAGGGGGGCCTAGTGAAAAACTGTTTTTT. As protein: CSARGGPSEKLFF.

The rearrangement links TRBV7-2 to TRBJ2-1; D not certain. Germline V gene sequence: CDR1 SGHTA, CDR2 FQGNSA. V was cut by 1 base and J by 4 bases, with 11 bases left in between. The CDR3 totals 15 residues. The CDR3 reads CASSLGSDWYNEQFF. CDR3 DNA: TGTGCCAGCAGCTTAGGATCCGACTGGTACAATGAGCAGTTCTTC.

In its sample, this clonotype was seen many times. This chain joins TRBV9 and TRBJ2-7; D is uncertain. The CDR3 totals 13 residues. Germline V lookup: CDR1 SGDLS, CDR2 YYNGEE. Trimming cost V 4 bases and J 2 bases, with 10 bases left between them. The CDR3: CASSPGSPYEQYF. The CDR3 region has the DNA TGTGCCAGCAGCCCAGGTTCCCCCTACGAGCAGTACTTC.

This clonotype was seen at least ten times. V gene TRBV2 combines with J gene TRBJ2-7; D is undetermined. The germline gives CDR1 SNHLY, CDR2 FYNNEI. V shed 7 bases and J shed 1 base, with 11 bases lying between them. The CDR3 length is 13 residues. CDR3 sequence (DNA): TGTGCCAGCACCCCGGTAGGGTCCTACGAGCAGTACTTC. Translation: CASTPVGSYEQYF.

Concerning this clonotype itself: Lacking the conserved final phenylalanine or tryptophan, this CDR3 likely reflects a read error. The chain joins TRBV9 to TRBJ1-5; possible D gene TRBD1, 5 bases. CDR3 length: 17 residues. In germline, CDR1 is SGDLS, CDR2 YYNGEE. V gave up 4 bases and J gave up 3 bases, with 20 bases separating them. The chain's CDR3 is CASSTPGRDGINQPQHS. The CDR3 DNA is TGTGCCAGCAGCACACCGGGGCGGGACGGCATCAATCAGCCCCAGCATTCT.

Points on this clonotype: The CDR3 ends on some other residue instead of the conserved phenylalanine or tryptophan, so this is likely a read error. The DNA is omitted, as the CDR3 cannot be located on it reliably, and the CDR3 follows TCRdb's listing. CDR3 residues: CATSRGQERTL. This sequence joins TRBV15 and TRBJ2-1. A total of 11 residues make up the CDR3, ends included. The germline CDR1 and CDR2 sequences are LNHNV and YYDKDF (reference sequence).

The CDR3 spells CASSDRGRETQYF. The CDR3 DNA is TGTGCCAGTAGCGACAGGGGGCGCGAGACCCAGTACTTC. The gene calls are TRBV19 and TRBJ2-5; the match to TRBD1 covers 10 bases. This CDR3 comprises 13 residues. Germline CDR1 LNHDA, CDR2 SQIVND (reference sequence). Trimming at V came to 6 bases and at J to 5 bases, leaving 3 bases not matched to a gene. The full variable domain, completed using reference TRBV19 and TRBJ2-5, is DGGITQSPKYLFRKEGQNVTLSCEQNLNHDAMYWYRQDPGQGLRLIYYSQIVNDFQKGDIAEGYSVSREKKESFPLTVTSAQKNPTAFYLCASSDRGRETQYFGPGTRLLVL.

With respect to this clonotype: Its ends do not fully match the called genes, so a read error is possible. The chain is built from TRBV7-3 and TRBJ2-5; D is unresolved. The CDR3 contains 15 residues. Germline CDR1 and CDR2: SGHTA and FQGTGA. As DNA, the CDR3 is TGTGCCGGCAGCTTATCGGCGAGGTCCCAAGAGACCCAGTACTTC. Protein sequence: CAGSLSARSQETQYF.

This clonotype has ten or more counts. The V call is TRBV7-9, the J call TRBJ2-7, with D possibly being TRBD2 (6 bases). The CDR3 loop spans 14 amino acids. Germline V CDR1 and CDR2: SEHNR, FQNEAQ (reference sequence). Trimming cost V 7 bases and J 2 bases, with 15 bases left between them. CDR3 sequence (DNA): TGTGCCAGCACCCTTGGTGGGGGGACCTACGAGCAGTACTTC. Amino acids: CASTLGGGTYEQYF.

The sample holds a few counts of this clonotype. The gene calls are TRBV18 and TRBJ2-7; 8 nucleotides align to TRBD1. Trimming removed 0 bases from V and 4 bases from J; junction bases left unmatched: 5. The length of the CDR3 is 15 residues. Germline CDR1 KGHSH, CDR2 LQKENI. The CDR3 protein is CASSPPDQGAYEQYF. In DNA form, the CDR3 reads TGTGCCAGCTCACCACCGGACCAGGGGGCTTACGAGCAGTACTTC. The full variable domain, completed using reference TRBV18 and TRBJ2-7, is NAGVMQNPRHLVRRRGQEARLRCSPMKGHSHVYWYRQLPEEGLKFMVYLQKENIIDESGMPKERFSAEFPKEGPSILRIQQVVRGDSAAYFCASSPPDQGAYEQYFGPGTRLTVT.

Comments on this clonotype: At one boundary the junction diverges from the germline segment, which might be a read error. CDR3 bases: TGCGCCAGCAGCTCATCACACGGACAAACCACTGAAGCTTTCTTT. This encodes CASSSSHGQTTEAFF. The rearrangement links TRBV7-9 to TRBJ1-1; possible D gene TRBD1, 5 bases. CDR1 SEHNR and CDR2 FQNEAQ come from the germline V gene (reference sequence). The CDR3 has 15 residues.

The chain recombines TRBV9 with TRBJ2-3, with a tentative D call TRBD1 (5 bases). V lost 3 bases and J 3 bases, leaving 17 bases between the germline ends. The CDR3 runs 16 residues. The germline gives CDR1 SGDLS, CDR2 YYNGEE. Here the CDR3 DNA reads TGTGCCAGCAGCGAGGGGCCTACTGCTTTTACAGATACGCAGTATTTT. Encoded protein: CASSEGPTAFTDTQYF.

V is TRBV19 and J is TRBJ2-7; 14 bases map to TRBD2. Germline assignment: CDR1 LNHDA and CDR2 SQIVND (reference sequence). J lost 6 bases, V lost 8 bases, and 6 bases had no gene match. The CDR3 has 14 amino acids. CDR3 sequence (DNA): TGTGCCAGTCAAAATGGACTAGCGGGAGGCGAGCAGTACTTC. This encodes CASQNGLAGGEQYF.